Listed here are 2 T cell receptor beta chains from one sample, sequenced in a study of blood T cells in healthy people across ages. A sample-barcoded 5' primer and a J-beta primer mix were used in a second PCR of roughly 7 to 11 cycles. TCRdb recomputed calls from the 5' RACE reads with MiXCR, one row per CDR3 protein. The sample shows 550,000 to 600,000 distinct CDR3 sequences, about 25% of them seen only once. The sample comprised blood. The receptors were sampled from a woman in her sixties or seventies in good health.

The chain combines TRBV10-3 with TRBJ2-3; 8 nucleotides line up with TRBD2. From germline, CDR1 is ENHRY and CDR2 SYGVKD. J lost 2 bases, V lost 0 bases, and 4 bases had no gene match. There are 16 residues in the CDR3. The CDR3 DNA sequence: TGTGCCATCAGTGAGTCGTTAGCGGGGTCCACAGATACGCAGTATTTT. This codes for CAISESLAGSTDTQYF.

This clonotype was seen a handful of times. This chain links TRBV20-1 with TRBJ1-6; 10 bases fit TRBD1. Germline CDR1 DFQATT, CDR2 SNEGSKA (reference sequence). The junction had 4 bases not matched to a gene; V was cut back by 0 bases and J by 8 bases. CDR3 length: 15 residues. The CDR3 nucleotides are TGCAGTGCTAGAGATCCGGGACAGGGGTATTCACCCCTCCACTTT. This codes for CSARDPGQGYSPLHF.